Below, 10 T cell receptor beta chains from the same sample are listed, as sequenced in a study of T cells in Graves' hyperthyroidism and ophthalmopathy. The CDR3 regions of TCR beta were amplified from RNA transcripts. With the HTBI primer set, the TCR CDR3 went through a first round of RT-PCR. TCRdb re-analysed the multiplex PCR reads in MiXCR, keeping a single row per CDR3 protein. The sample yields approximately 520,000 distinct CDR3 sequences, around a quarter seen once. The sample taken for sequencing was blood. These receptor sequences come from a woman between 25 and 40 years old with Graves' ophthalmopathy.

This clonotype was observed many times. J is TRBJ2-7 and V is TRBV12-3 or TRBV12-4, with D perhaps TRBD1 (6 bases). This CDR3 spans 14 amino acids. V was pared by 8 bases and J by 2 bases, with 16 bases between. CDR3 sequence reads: CASVAPGDPYEQYF. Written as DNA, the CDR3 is TGTGCCAGCGTCGCCCCAGGGGACCCCTACGAGCAGTACTTC.

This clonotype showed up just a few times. CDR3 coding DNA: TGTGCCAGCAGTTACTCGAACCCCGGGACAGGGCACGAGCAGTACTTC. Amino acid sequence: CASSYSNPGTGHEQYF. The chain combines TRBV6-5 with TRBJ2-7; 9 positions match TRBD1. V was pared by 0 bases and J by 5 bases, with 8 bases of the junction left unmatched. The CDR3 consists of 16 residues. Germline loops: CDR1 MNHEY, CDR2 SVGAGI.

The CDR3 loop reads CASTRGDFNTEAFF. CDR3 nucleotides: TGTGCCAGTACCAGGGGTGACTTTAACACTGAAGCTTTCTTT. The chain has TRBV19 and TRBJ1-1; weak D call: TRBD1 (6 bases). Per germline, CDR1 LNHDA and CDR2 SQIVND (reference sequence). The CDR3 is made up of 14 amino acids. Trimming left V 7 bases short and J 2 bases short, with 14 bases between.

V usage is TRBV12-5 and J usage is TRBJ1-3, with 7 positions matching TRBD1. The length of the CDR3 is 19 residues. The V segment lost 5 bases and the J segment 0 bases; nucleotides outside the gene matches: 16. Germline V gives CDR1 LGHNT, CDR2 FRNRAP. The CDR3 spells CASGPYPGQRTDSGNTIYF. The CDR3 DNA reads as TGTGCTAGTGGTCCTTACCCGGGACAGAGAACTGACTCTGGAAACACCATATATTTT. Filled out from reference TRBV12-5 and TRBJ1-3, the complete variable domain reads DARVTQTPRHKVTEMGQEVTMRCQPILGHNTVFWYRQTMMQGLELLAYFRNRAPLDDSGMPKDRFSAEMPDATLATLKIQPSEPRDSAVYFCASGPYPGQRTDSGNTIYFGEGSWLTVV.

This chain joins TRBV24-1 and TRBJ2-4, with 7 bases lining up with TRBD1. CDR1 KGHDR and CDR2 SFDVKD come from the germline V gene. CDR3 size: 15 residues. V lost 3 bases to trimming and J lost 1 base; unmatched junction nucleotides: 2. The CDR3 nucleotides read TGTGCCACCAGTGATCGGGACAGTGCCAAAAACATTCAGTACTTC. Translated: CATSDRDSAKNIQYF.

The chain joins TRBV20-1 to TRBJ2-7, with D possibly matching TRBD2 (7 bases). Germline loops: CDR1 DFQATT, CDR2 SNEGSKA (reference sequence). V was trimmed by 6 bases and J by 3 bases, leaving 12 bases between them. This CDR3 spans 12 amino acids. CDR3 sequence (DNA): TGCAGTGCCGGGGGGCACCGCTACGAGCAGTACTTC. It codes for CSAGGHRYEQYF.

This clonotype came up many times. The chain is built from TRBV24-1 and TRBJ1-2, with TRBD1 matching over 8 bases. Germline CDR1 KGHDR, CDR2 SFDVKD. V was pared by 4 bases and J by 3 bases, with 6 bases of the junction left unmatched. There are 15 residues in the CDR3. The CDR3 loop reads CATSEAGTGDYGYTF. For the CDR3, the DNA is TGTGCCACCAGTGAGGCCGGGACAGGAGACTATGGCTACACCTTC.

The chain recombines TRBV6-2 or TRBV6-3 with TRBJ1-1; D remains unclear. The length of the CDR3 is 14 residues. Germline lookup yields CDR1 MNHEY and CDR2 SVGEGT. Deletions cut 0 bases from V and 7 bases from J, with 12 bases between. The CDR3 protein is CASSYSELVNEAFF. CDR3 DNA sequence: TGTGCCAGCAGTTACTCAGAACTTGTGAATGAAGCTTTCTTT.

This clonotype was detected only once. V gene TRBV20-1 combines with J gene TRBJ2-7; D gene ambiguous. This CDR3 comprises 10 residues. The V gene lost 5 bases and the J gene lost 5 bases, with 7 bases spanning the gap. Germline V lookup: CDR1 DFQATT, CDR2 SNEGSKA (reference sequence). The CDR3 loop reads CSAPYHEQYF. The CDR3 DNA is TGCAGTGCTCCCTACCACGAGCAGTACTTC.

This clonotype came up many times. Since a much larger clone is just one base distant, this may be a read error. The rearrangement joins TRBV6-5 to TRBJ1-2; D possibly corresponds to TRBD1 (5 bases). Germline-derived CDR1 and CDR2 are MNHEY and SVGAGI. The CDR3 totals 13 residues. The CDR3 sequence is CAGSYADSYGYTF. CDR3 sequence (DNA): TGTGCCGGCAGTTACGCCGACAGCTATGGCTACACCTTC.